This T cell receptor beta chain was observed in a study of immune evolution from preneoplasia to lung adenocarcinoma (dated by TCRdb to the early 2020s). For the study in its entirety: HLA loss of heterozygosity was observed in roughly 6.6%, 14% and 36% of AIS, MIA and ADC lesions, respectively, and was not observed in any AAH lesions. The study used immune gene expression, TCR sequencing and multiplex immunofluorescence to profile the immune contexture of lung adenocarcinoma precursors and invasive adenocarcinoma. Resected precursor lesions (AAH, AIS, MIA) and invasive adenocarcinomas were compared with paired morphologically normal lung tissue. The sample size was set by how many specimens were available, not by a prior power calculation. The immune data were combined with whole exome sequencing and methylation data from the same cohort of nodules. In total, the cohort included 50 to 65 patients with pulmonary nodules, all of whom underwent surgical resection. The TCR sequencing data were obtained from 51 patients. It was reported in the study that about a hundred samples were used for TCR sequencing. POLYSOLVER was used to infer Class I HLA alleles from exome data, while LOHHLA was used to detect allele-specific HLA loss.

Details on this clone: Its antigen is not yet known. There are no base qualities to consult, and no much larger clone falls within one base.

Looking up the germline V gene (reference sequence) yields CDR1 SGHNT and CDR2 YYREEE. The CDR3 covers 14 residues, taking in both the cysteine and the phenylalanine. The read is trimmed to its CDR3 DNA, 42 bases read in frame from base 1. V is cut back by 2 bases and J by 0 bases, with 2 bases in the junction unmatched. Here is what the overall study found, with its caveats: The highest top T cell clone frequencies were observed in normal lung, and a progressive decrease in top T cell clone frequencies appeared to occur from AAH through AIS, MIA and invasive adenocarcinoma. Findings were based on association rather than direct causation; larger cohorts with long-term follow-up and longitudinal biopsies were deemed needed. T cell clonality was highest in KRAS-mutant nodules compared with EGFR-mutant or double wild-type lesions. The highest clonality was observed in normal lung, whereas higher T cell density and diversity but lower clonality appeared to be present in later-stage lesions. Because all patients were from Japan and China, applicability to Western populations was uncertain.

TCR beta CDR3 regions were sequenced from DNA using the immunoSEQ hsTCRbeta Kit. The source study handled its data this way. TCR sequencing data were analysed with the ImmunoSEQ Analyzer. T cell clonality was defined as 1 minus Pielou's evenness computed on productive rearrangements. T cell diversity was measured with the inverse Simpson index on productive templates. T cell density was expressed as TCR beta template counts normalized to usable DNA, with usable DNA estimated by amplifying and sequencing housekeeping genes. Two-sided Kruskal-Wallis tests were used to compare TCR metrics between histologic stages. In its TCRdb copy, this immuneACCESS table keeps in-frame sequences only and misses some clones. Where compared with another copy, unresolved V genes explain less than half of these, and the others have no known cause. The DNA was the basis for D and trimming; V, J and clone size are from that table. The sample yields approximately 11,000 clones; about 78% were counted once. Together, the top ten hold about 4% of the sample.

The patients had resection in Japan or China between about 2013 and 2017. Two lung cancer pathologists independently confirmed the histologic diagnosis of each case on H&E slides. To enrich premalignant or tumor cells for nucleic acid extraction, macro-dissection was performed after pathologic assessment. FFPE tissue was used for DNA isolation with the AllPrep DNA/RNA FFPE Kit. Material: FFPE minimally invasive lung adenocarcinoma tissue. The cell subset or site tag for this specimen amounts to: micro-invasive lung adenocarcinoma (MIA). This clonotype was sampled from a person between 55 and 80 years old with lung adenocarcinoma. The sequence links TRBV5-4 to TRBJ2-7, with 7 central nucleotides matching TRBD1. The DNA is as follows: TGTGCCAGCAGCTTACAGGGGACCTCCTACGAGCAGTACTTC. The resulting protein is CASSLQGTSYEQYF.